This is a list of T cell receptor beta chains from one sample in a study of T cell responses to AZD1222 COVID-19 vaccine. The repertoire was sequenced with immunoSEQ multiplex PCR; TCRdb's copy has only in-frame clones and lacks some. This table has approximately 140,000 clones, about 92% appearing once. Sequenced material: peripheral blood, taken on day 0 of AZD1222 vaccination. The source of these receptors is an adult in good health. Both conserved end residues are part of each CDR3. A D gene is named only where the DNA matches it firmly. Rows give clone size only sometimes, using once, few, many, or a class for an expanded clone.

NA	NA	TRBV4-1	TRBJ2-6	15	TGCGCCAGCAGCCCAGGGAGCTCTGGGGCCAACGTCCTGACTTTC	CASSPGSSGANVLTF
NA	NA	TRBV27	TRBJ1-5	13	TGTGCCAGCAGTTTCCTCAGCAATCAGCCCCAGCATTTT	CASSFLSNQPQHF
NA	NA	TRBV12-3/TRBV12-4	TRBJ2-5	12	TGTGCCAGCAGGAGGGGTTGGGAGACCCAGTACTTC	CASRRGWETQYF
NA	NA	TRBV7-6	TRBJ1-2	15	TGTGCCAGCAGCTTAGGACAGGCCGACCCCTATGGCTACACCTTC	CASSLGQADPYGYTF
NA	NA	TRBV25-1	TRBJ1-4	15	TGTGCCAGCAGACAAACGTGGGGACCTAATGAAAAACTGTTTTTT	CASRQTWGPNEKLFF
NA	NA	TRBV7-9	TRBJ1-2	16	TGTGCCAGCAGTTCCACCGGGACCAGGGCGGCCTATGGCTACACCTTC	CASSSTGTRAAYGYTF
NA	NA	TRBV11-3	TRBJ2-2	15	TGTGCCAGCAGCTTAGATCGCGGGAACACCGGGGAGCTGTTTTTT	CASSLDRGNTGELFF
NA	TRBD1	TRBV6-5	TRBJ2-7	15	TGTGCCAGCAGTTACTGGGGACAGGGGGCGGGGGAGCAGTACTTC	CASSYWGQGAGEQYF
NA	NA	TRBV30	TRBJ2-6	13	TGTGCCTGGGAAATCGCTGGGGCCAACGTCCTGACTTTC	CAWEIAGANVLTF
NA	NA	TRBV11-3	TRBJ1-1	13	TGTGCCAGCAGCTTCCTAGAGAACACTGAAGCTTTCTTT	CASSFLENTEAFF
NA	NA	TRBV6-1	TRBJ2-5	15	TGTGCCAGCAGTGAATTGGCAGGGAACCAAGAGACCCAGTACTTC	CASSELAGNQETQYF
NA	NA	TRBV11-2	TRBJ2-1	16	TGTGCCAGCAGCTTAGCCAGGGTCAGTCCCTACAATGAGCAGTTCTTC	CASSLARVSPYNEQFF
NA	NA	TRBV19	TRBJ1-6	16	TGTGCCAGTAGTAACAACCCCCCCCCGGCGGATTCACCCCTCCACTTT	CASSNNPPPADSPLHF
once	TRBD1	TRBV7-9	TRBJ1-1	13	TGTGCCAGCAGCTTACCTCGGGACAGGGAAGCTTTCTTT	CASSLPRDREAFF
once	NA	TRBV2	TRBJ1-6	15	TGTGCCAGCAGACCCCGGGGAGGGTCCAATTCACCCCTCCACTTT	CASRPRGGSNSPLHF
NA	NA	TRBV2	TRBJ1-2	13	TGTGCCAGCGAGACCTCGGAGGGCTATGGCTACACCTTC	CASETSEGYGYTF
NA	NA	TRBV7-8	TRBJ2-7	15	TGTGCCAGCAGCCCAGGACCGGGGAACTCCTACGAGCAGTACTTC	CASSPGPGNSYEQYF
NA	TRBD1	TRBV27	TRBJ1-2	15	TGTGCCAGCAGTTTATTTCGGACAGGCGGCTATGGCTACACCTTC	CASSLFRTGGYGYTF
NA	NA	TRBV7-2	TRBJ2-2	16	TGTGCCAGCAGCTTAGTTGGGGGAGTAGGCACCGGGGAGCTGTTTTTT	CASSLVGGVGTGELFF
once	NA	TRBV6-5	TRBJ2-7	13	TGTGCCAGCGTGGGCTCGCCCACCTACGAGCAGTACTTC	CASVGSPTYEQYF
once	TRBD1	TRBV6-6	TRBJ1-1	16	TGTGCCAGCAGTTCCGCGGACAGGGGGTGGAACACTGAAGCTTTCTTT	CASSSADRGWNTEAFF
once	TRBD1	TRBV5-1	TRBJ2-1	14	TGCGCCAGCAGCTCCGGACAGGAATACAATGAGCAGTTCTTC	CASSSGQEYNEQFF
NA	TRBD1	TRBV10-1	TRBJ2-2	13	TGCGCCAGCAGTTACAGGGGTAACGGGGAGCTGTTTTTT	CASSYRGNGELFF
NA	NA	TRBV6-6	TRBJ1-1	12	TGTGCCAGCAGAGAGTACATGACTGAAGCTTTCTTT	CASREYMTEAFF
NA	TRBD1	TRBV7-8	TRBJ2-2	15	TGTGCCAGCAGCCCCATCTCGGGGACAGGGGTCAAGCTGTTTTTT	CASSPISGTGVKLFF
NA	TRBD1	TRBV7-9	TRBJ1-5	15	TGTGCCAGCAGCTTAGCGGGACAGGCGAATCAGCCCCAGCATTTT	CASSLAGQANQPQHF
NA	TRBD2	TRBV7-7	TRBJ2-2	17	TGTGCTAGCAGCTTAGGTGGTCCCGGGGGGAGCACCGGGGAGCTGTTTTTT	CASSLGGPGGSTGELFF
NA	NA	TRBV3-1/TRBV3-2	TRBJ2-3	13	TGTGCCAGCAGCCAATCCAACACAGATACGCAGTATTTT	CASSQSNTDTQYF
NA	NA	TRBV14	TRBJ1-2	13	TGTGCCAGCAGCCAAGCCAGGACTAGAGGCTACACCTTC	CASSQARTRGYTF
NA	TRBD2	TRBV14	TRBJ2-1	15	TGTGCCAGCAGCCCTACTAGCGGGGGGGCCAATGAGCAGTTCTTC	CASSPTSGGANEQFF
NA	NA	TRBV30	TRBJ1-3	14	TGTGCCTGGAGTCGGGGCGACTCTGGAAACACCATATATTTT	CAWSRGDSGNTIYF
once	NA	TRBV10-3	TRBJ2-7	14	TGTGCCACCAGCCCCGGGACTGCATCCTACGAGCAGTACTTC	CATSPGTASYEQYF
NA	NA	TRBV15	TRBJ2-1	17	TGTGCCACCAGCGGTAGACCGGGACACGGTTCCTACAATGAGCAGTTCTTC	CATSGRPGHGSYNEQFF
once	TRBD1	TRBV9	TRBJ1-6	13	TGTGCCAGCAGCGAGGACAGGTCTTCACCCCTCCACTTT	CASSEDRSSPLHF
NA	NA	TRBV6-2/TRBV6-3	TRBJ1-6	14	TGTGCCAGCAGTTACGGGGACAATGGGTCACCCCTCCACTTT	CASSYGDNGSPLHF
NA	NA	TRBV27	TRBJ2-7	14	TGTGCCAGCAGTTTCCGACAGCAATCCTACGAGCAGTACTTC	CASSFRQQSYEQYF
NA	NA	TRBV19	TRBJ1-1	14	TGTGCCAGTAGGGGCCGTGGGGTTATGACTGAAGCTTTCTTT	CASRGRGVMTEAFF
NA	NA	TRBV18	TRBJ1-6	15	TGTGCCAGCTCACCCCGGGCCGATTCTAATTCACCCCTCCACTTT	CASSPRADSNSPLHF
few	NA	TRBV19	TRBJ1-1	13	TGTGCCAGTAGTATAGATGGCGGGGGGCAAGCTTTCTTT	CASSIDGGGQAFF
NA	NA	TRBV15	TRBJ1-2	13	TGTGCCACCAGCAGACAGGACGGGGATCGCTACACCTTC	CATSRQDGDRYTF
NA	NA	TRBV6-2/TRBV6-3	TRBJ1-2	15	TGTGCCAGCAGTTACCCAGAGAGAGCACTCTATGGCTACACCTTC	CASSYPERALYGYTF
NA	NA	TRBV3-1/TRBV3-2	TRBJ2-5	14	TGTGCCAGCAGCGTTAACCAGGGTTCAGAGACCCAGTACTTC	CASSVNQGSETQYF
NA	TRBD1	TRBV6-5	TRBJ1-3	15	TGTGCCAGCAGTACAGGGGGACTGACTGGAAACACCATATATTTT	CASSTGGLTGNTIYF
NA	NA	TRBV19	TRBJ1-2	13	TGTGCCAGTAGTACTACAACTAACTATGGCTACACCTTC	CASSTTTNYGYTF
NA	NA	TRBV4-3	TRBJ2-6	17	TGCGCCAGCAGCCAAGATATTGCCGGAGGGGGGGCCAACGTCCTGACTTTC	CASSQDIAGGGANVLTF
NA	TRBD2	TRBV20-1	TRBJ2-3	15	TGCAGTGCTAGTAATATAGCGGGAGGCACAGATACGCAGTATTTT	CSASNIAGGTDTQYF
NA	TRBD1	TRBV15	TRBJ1-2	14	TGTGCCACCAGCGAGGACAGGGTTAACTATGGCTACACCTTC	CATSEDRVNYGYTF
NA	NA	TRBV7-6	TRBJ1-5	13	TGTGCCAGCAGCTCGGGACCAATCAAGCCCCAGCATTTT	CASSSGPIKPQHF
NA	NA	TRBV15	TRBJ1-5	13	TGTGCCACCAAACGGCAGGGGAATCAGCCCCAGCATTTT	CATKRQGNQPQHF